The 13 T cell receptor beta chains below come from one sample, sequenced in a study of cytomegalovirus exposure and HLA in healthy donors (dated by TCRdb to 2015 to 2018). Library generation was performed with the immunoSEQ multiplex PCR assay. A mixture of 60 forward primers for TCR Vbeta segments and 13 reverse primers for TCR Jbeta segments was used in the multiplex PCR. TCRdb retrieved this table from immuneACCESS and kept in-frame rearrangements only. Not all clones are present; in checked studies, unresolved V genes account for under half, and no reason is known for the remainder. The sample table contains fewer than 200,000 clones; only one count was recorded for 75% to 80% of them. The ten top clones hold 6.3% of the sample. Input material: PBMCs. Receptors originate from a man between 35 and 55 years old in good health and CMV-seropositive.

The CDR3 nucleotides are TGCGCCAGCAGCTTGTCGGGGAAGAACACTGAAGCTTTCTTT. Translated, it gives CASSLSGKNTEAFF. The chain uses TRBV5-1 and TRBJ1-1; D is unclear. The germline V gene has CDR1 SGHRS and CDR2 YFSETQ. This CDR3 spans 14 amino acids. V lost 1 base and J lost 1, with 8 bases in between. Full variable domain (rest looked up from reference TRBV5-1 and TRBJ1-1): KAGVTQTPRYLIKTRGQQVTLSCSPISGHRSVSWYQQTPGQGLQFLFEYFSETQRNKGNFPGRFSGRQFSNSRSEMNVSTLELGDSALYLCASSLSGKNTEAFFGQGTRLTVV.

The CDR3 nucleotides are TGCGCCAGCAGTGAGTCGAACAGGGAAGGGACCCAGTACTTC. Encoded protein: CASSESNREGTQYF. This sequence joins TRBV10-2 and TRBJ2-5; D possibly corresponds to TRBD1 (6 bases). Germline V gives CDR1 WSHSY, CDR2 SAAADI. Trimming cost V 0 bases and J 7 bases, with 12 bases left between them. This CDR3 has 14 residues.

J is TRBJ1-5 and V is TRBV2, with a weak D call TRBD1 (5 bases). The germline V and J ends were trimmed by 3 bases and 7 bases, with 7 bases remaining between them. The germline gives CDR1 SNHLY, CDR2 FYNNEI. CDR3 length equals 12 residues. The CDR3: CASSDDSQPQHF. The CDR3 DNA is TGTGCCAGCAGTGATGACAGCCAGCCCCAGCATTTT.

The V call is TRBV5-4, the J call TRBJ2-1; D possibly corresponds to TRBD2 (5 bases). V was cut by 4 bases and J by 10 bases, with 15 bases left in between. Germline V gene lookup returns CDR1 SGHNT and CDR2 YYREEE (reference sequence). The CDR3 runs to 13 residues. The CDR3 region is CASSRNDIAEQFF. In DNA, the CDR3 is TGTGCCAGCAGCCGCAACGATATAGCGGAGCAGTTCTTC.

This chain links TRBV6-5 with TRBJ2-2; 7 nucleotides match TRBD1. CDR3 length equals 14 residues. CDR1 and CDR2 from the germline V gene are MNHEY and SVGAGI. V was pared by 5 bases and J by 5 bases, with 5 bases of the junction left unmatched. This CDR3 reads CASSRDSRTGELFF. Written as DNA, the CDR3 is TGTGCCAGCAGTAGGGACAGCAGGACCGGGGAGCTGTTTTTT.

V and J are TRBV11-1 and TRBJ2-7, with 12 bases identical to TRBD2. Germline CDR1 SGHAT, CDR2 FQDESV (reference sequence). The J segment lost 3 bases and the V segment lost 1 base, leaving 1 base of the junction unmatched. The CDR3 totals 15 residues. CDR3 protein: CASSLGLAGDYEQYF. The CDR3 region has the DNA TGTGCCAGCAGCTTAGGACTAGCGGGAGACTACGAGCAGTACTTC.

The chain carries TRBV6-5 and TRBJ2-1, with a weak D call TRBD2 (6 bases). Germline lookup yields CDR1 MNHEY and CDR2 SVGAGI. V dropped 5 bases and J dropped 5 bases, with 13 bases sitting between them. The CDR3 runs 14 residues. The chain's CDR3 is CASSRRRENNEQFF. The DNA of the CDR3 is TGTGCCAGCAGTCGCCGGAGGGAAAACAATGAGCAGTTCTTC.

The chain employs TRBV7-9 and TRBJ2-7; unclear D gene. The V and J ends lost 5 bases and 2 bases respectively, with 10 bases between them. The germline gives CDR1 SEHNR, CDR2 FQNEAQ (reference sequence). CDR3 length equals 13 residues. The CDR3 coding sequence is TGTGCCAGCAGCCCGGAGAGTCCCTACGAGCAGTACTTC. Residues: CASSPESPYEQYF.

The chain couples TRBV7-2 to TRBJ2-5, with TRBD1 identical over 9 bases. Germline loops: CDR1 SGHTA, CDR2 FQGNSA. The CDR3 is made up of 14 amino acids. The J segment lost 5 bases and the V segment lost 5 bases, leaving 6 bases of the junction unmatched. CDR3 in amino acids: CASSLGTGRETQYF. The CDR3, as DNA: TGTGCCAGCAGCCTCGGGACAGGGAGGGAGACCCAGTACTTC.

The count of this clone is one. The J gene is TRBJ1-2, the V gene TRBV6-1, with a weak D call TRBD1 (6 bases). The CDR3 length is 13 residues. Germline V gene data show CDR1 as MNHNS and CDR2 as SASEGT. Trimming removed 6 bases at V and 3 bases at J, with 11 bases between. This CDR3 is CASREDSYYGYTF. The DNA for the CDR3 is TGTGCCAGCAGGGAGGACAGCTACTATGGCTACACCTTC.

The chain carries TRBV6-1 and TRBJ1-2; 9 bases match TRBD1. This CDR3 contains 14 residues. The ends lost 6 bases at V and 4 bases at J; junction bases unmatched: 6. The germline gives CDR1 MNHNS, CDR2 SASEGT. The CDR3 DNA reads TGTGCCAGCAGACGGACAGGGGACGTCTATGGCTACACCTTC. This sequence encodes CASRRTGDVYGYTF.

The CDR3 loop reads CASSRDYYYEQYF. The CDR3 DNA reads as TGTGCCAGCAGCCGGGACTACTACTACGAGCAGTACTTC. V gene TRBV14 combines with J gene TRBJ2-7; 7 nucleotides agree with TRBD2. This CDR3 spans 13 amino acids. Unmatched junction bases numbered 3, after V lost 4 bases and J lost 3 bases. In germline, CDR1 is SGHDN, CDR2 FVKESK. Variable domain in full (rest from reference TRBV14 and TRBJ2-7): EAGVTQFPSHSVIEKGQTVTLRCDPISGHDNLYWYRRVMGKEIKFLLHFVKESKQDESGMPNNRFLAERTGGTYSTLKVQPAELEDSGVYFCASSRDYYYEQYFGPGTRLTVT.

The rearrangement links TRBV9 to TRBJ1-5; possible D gene TRBD1, 6 bases. The CDR3 has 15 residues. V was pared by 2 bases and J by 4 bases, with 13 bases between. Germline CDR1 reads SGDLS; CDR2 reads YYNGEE. The CDR3 sequence: CASSVGGAANQPQHF. DNA for the CDR3: TGTGCCAGCAGCGTCGGGGGGGCAGCAAATCAGCCCCAGCATTTT.